These 26 T cell receptor beta chains were sequenced from one sample in a study of blood T cells in healthy people across ages. The use of a sample-barcoded 5' primer and a J-beta primer mix characterized a second PCR of roughly 6 to 11 cycles. TCRdb re-called the 5' RACE reads with MiXCR, one entry per CDR3 protein. The table has approximately 1.5 million distinct CDR3 sequences, about 31% seen once. What was sequenced was blood. These receptors were taken from a woman aged 25-40 years in good health.

This clonotype was detected only a few times. At one end the junction does not follow the germline gene, possibly because of a read error. The chain couples TRBV5-1 to TRBJ2-4, with 7 bases that match TRBD2. Germline CDR1 reads SGHRS; CDR2 reads YFSETQ. The CDR3 loop spans 16 amino acids. This CDR3 reads CTSSFDAGLHYNEQYF. For the CDR3, the DNA is TGCACCAGCAGCTTTGACGCGGGACTACATTACAATGAGCAGTACTTC.

With regard to this clonotype: One end of the junction varies from germline; a read error may be responsible. The rearrangement uses TRBV6-1 and TRBJ2-5, with TRBD1 matching over 10 bases. The CDR3 spans 17 residues. CDR1 and CDR2 from the germline V gene are MNHNS and SASEGT. DNA of the CDR3: TGTGCCAGCAATCGCGCGATGACAGGGGGCTCACAAGGGACCCAGTACTTC. Protein: CASNRAMTGGSQGTQYF.

This clonotype has only a few counts. This rearrangement joins TRBV6-1 to TRBJ1-1; possibly TRBD1 for D (5 bases). This CDR3 comprises 13 residues. V dropped 3 bases and J dropped 4 bases, with 9 bases sitting between them. In germline, CDR1 is MNHNS, CDR2 SASEGT. The CDR3 DNA reads TGTGCCAGCAGTGAGACGAGGGGCACTGAAGCTTTCTTT. Its translation is CASSETRGTEAFF.

Only a few counts were recorded for this clonotype. This chain uses TRBV5-1 with TRBJ2-2; D gene ambiguous. The V gene's germline CDR1 is SGHRS and CDR2 YFSETQ. The CDR3 has 17 residues. V lost 2 bases and J 0 bases, leaving 14 bases between the germline ends. The CDR3 reads CASSFDMRSANTGELFF. The CDR3 DNA is TGCGCCAGCAGCTTCGACATGAGATCCGCGAACACCGGGGAGCTGTTTTTT.

The chain uses TRBV7-9 and TRBJ1-2; TRBD1 aligns across 9 bases. The CDR3 covers 15 residues. V lost 4 bases and J lost 3; bases outside the gene matches: 6. Germline V lookup: CDR1 SEHNR, CDR2 FQNEAQ (reference sequence). The CDR3 coding sequence is TGTGCCAGCAGCTCAGGGACAGGGTTATACTATGGCTACACCTTC. Amino acids: CASSSGTGLYYGYTF. Full variable domain (missing parts from reference TRBV7-9 and TRBJ1-2): DTGVSQNPRHKITKRGQNVTFRCDPISEHNRLYWYRQTLGQGPEFLTYFQNEAQLEKSRLLSDRFSAERPKGSFSTLEIQRTEQGDSAMYLCASSSGTGLYYGYTFGSGTRLTVV.

This clonotype was counted at least ten times. The V gene is TRBV29-1, the J gene TRBJ1-2, with TRBD1 identical over 7 bases. Germline CDR1 and CDR2: SQVTM and ANQGSEA. This CDR3 spans 11 amino acids. The junction had 10 bases not matched to a gene; V was cut back by 6 bases and J by 12 bases. CDR3 residues: CSVRHGQADTF. The CDR3 bases are TGCAGCGTCAGGCACGGACAGGCGGACACCTTC.

The rearrangement joins TRBV9 to TRBJ2-5; D not certain. V lost 0 bases to trimming and J lost 5 bases, with 8 bases between them. CDR1 SGDLS and CDR2 YYNGEE come from the germline V gene. The CDR3 totals 13 residues. CDR3 in DNA: TGTGCCAGCAGCGTAGGGCTAATCGAGACCCAGTACTTC. Its translation: CASSVGLIETQYF.

V gene TRBV5-6 combines with J gene TRBJ2-3, with TRBD2 as a possible D gene (7 bases). V gave up 4 bases and J gave up 2 bases, with 20 bases separating them. The CDR3 is 17 residues long. Germline values: CDR1 SGHDT, CDR2 YYEEEE. CDR3 in DNA: TGTGCCAGCAGCCTGGGGGGGGCCAACCCGTACACAGATACGCAGTATTTT. Its translation: CASSLGGANPYTDTQYF.

The chain combines TRBV9 with TRBJ2-1; 7 positions match TRBD2. Germline-derived CDR1 and CDR2 are SGDLS and YYNGEE. V shed 4 bases and J 0 bases; nucleotides not matched to a gene: 7. The CDR3 runs 16 residues. In DNA form, the CDR3 reads TGTGCCAGCAGCCCCCCTACGGGGGGCTCCTACAATGAGCAGTTCTTC. Encoded protein: CASSPPTGGSYNEQFF.

The table lists this clonotype with many counts. The chain joins TRBV29-1 to TRBJ2-1; D is possibly TRBD2 (6 bases). CDR3 size: 12 residues. V gave up 8 bases and J gave up 5 bases, with 13 bases separating them. CDR1 and CDR2 from the germline V gene are SQVTM and ANQGSEA. The CDR3: CSCGRRDNEQFF. CDR3 coding DNA: TGCAGCTGTGGGAGGAGAGACAATGAGCAGTTCTTC.

This rearrangement joins TRBV27 to TRBJ2-1; unclear D gene. The CDR3 totals 13 residues. CDR1 MNHEY and CDR2 SMNVEV come from the germline V gene (reference sequence). V was cut by 6 bases and J by 8 bases, with 14 bases left in between. As DNA, the CDR3 is TGTGCCAGCAGCGACTCACGACGCGATGAGCAGTTCTTC. Translated, it gives CASSDSRRDEQFF.

This clonotype has just a few counts. The rearrangement links TRBV20-1 to TRBJ2-5; 7 bases map to TRBD2. The ends lost 3 bases at V and 1 base at J; junction bases unmatched: 8. The length of the CDR3 is 15 residues. Germline lookup yields CDR1 DFQATT and CDR2 SNEGSKA (reference sequence). The DNA of the CDR3 is TGCAGTGCTAGTAAAACCGCTAGCGGCCAAGAGACCCAGTACTTC. Translated, it gives CSASKTASGQETQYF.

This rearrangement joins TRBV20-1 to TRBJ2-3; no firm D call. Trimming removed 1 base at V and 4 bases at J, with 12 bases between. The CDR3 has 14 residues. CDR1 is DFQATT, CDR2 SNEGSKA, per germline (reference sequence). In DNA, the CDR3 is TGCAGTGCTAGAGTGACCTCTGGGGCAGATACGCAGTATTTT. Translating it yields CSARVTSGADTQYF.

This clonotype occurred a few times. The rearrangement uses TRBV27 and TRBJ1-1, with D unresolved. Trimming removed 6 bases at V and 2 bases at J, with 16 bases between. Germline V gene data show CDR1 as MNHEY and CDR2 as SMNVEV (reference sequence). The CDR3 is 15 amino acids. Written as DNA, the CDR3 is TGTGCCAGCAGGCGGGAGGCGCGCCCTAACACTGAAGCTTTCTTT. Residues: CASRREARPNTEAFF.

This clonotype has more than one count but fewer than ten. This chain uses TRBV6-5 with TRBJ1-1; 9 bases map to TRBD1. CDR1 and CDR2 from the germline V gene are MNHEY and SVGAGI. This CDR3 contains 15 residues. The ends lost 2 bases at V and 1 base at J; junction bases unmatched: 2. The CDR3 DNA reads as TGTGCCAGCAGTTACGGGACAGGGACGAACACTGAAGCTTTCTTT. It is translated as CASSYGTGTNTEAFF.

The rearrangement joins TRBV15 to TRBJ2-1; D is uncertain. The better agreement between TRBJ2-7 and the DNA end casts doubt on the J call. The CDR3 is 16 residues long. Germline lookup yields CDR1 LNHNV and CDR2 YYDKDF (reference sequence). CDR3 coding DNA: TGTGCCACCAGCAGAGATAAGCCCCCCTCCTACAATGAGCAGTACTTC. Protein product: CATSRDKPPSYNEQYF.

The gene calls are TRBV7-9 and TRBJ1-2; 8 bases are a match to TRBD1. This CDR3 has 14 residues. With V trimmed by 5 bases and J by 7 bases, 9 bases remained unmatched. The germline V gene encodes CDR1 SEHNR and CDR2 FQNEAQ (reference sequence). CDR3 DNA sequence: TGTGCCAGCAGCCCCCGGGACAGGACTTCTGGCTACACCTTC. Its translation is CASSPRDRTSGYTF.

V and J are TRBV4-1 and TRBJ2-7; D may be TRBD1 or TRBD2 (5 bases each). The CDR3 spans 15 residues. V was trimmed by 5 bases and J by 0 bases, leaving 14 bases between them. The germline V gene encodes CDR1 MGHRA and CDR2 YSYEKL. The CDR3 nucleotides are TGCGCCAGCAGCGTCCGGGACCCTGGCTCCTACGAGCAGTACTTC. Protein: CASSVRDPGSYEQYF.

This clonotype appeared many times. This sequence joins TRBV29-1 and TRBJ2-7; D possibly corresponds to TRBD1 (6 bases). V was shortened by 4 bases and J by 1 base, with 20 bases between the two germline ends. The CDR3 loop spans 16 amino acids. Germline assignment: CDR1 SQVTM and CDR2 ANQGSEA. The DNA of the CDR3 is TGCAGCGTTGTGGAGGTCTGGTCAGGGGATTCCTACGAGCAGTACTTC. It specifies CSVVEVWSGDSYEQYF.

A remark on this clonotype: Compared with germline, one end of the junction differs, possibly owing to a read error. The CDR3 sequence: CASSQHPPGTDTRYF. As DNA, the CDR3 is TGTGCCAGCAGCCAACACCCCCCTGGGACAGATACGCGGTATTTT. The chain employs TRBV3-1 and TRBJ2-3, with 7 bases lining up with TRBD1. In germline, CDR1 is LGHDT, CDR2 YNNKEL (reference sequence). CDR3 length equals 15 residues.

The CDR3 DNA reads TGTGCCAGCTCACCCATGGGGCCAGGGCATGATGAGCAGTTCTTC. This translates into CASSPMGPGHDEQFF. The rearrangement links TRBV18 to TRBJ2-1, with D possibly being TRBD1 (5 bases). The CDR3 loop spans 15 amino acids. The germline V gene has CDR1 KGHSH and CDR2 LQKENI. V was pared by 3 bases and J by 8 bases, with 17 bases between.

The V call is TRBV11-2, the J call TRBJ2-1, with D uncertain. The CDR3 runs 13 residues. Trimming pared 5 bases from V and 3 bases from J, leaving 8 bases between. The germline V gene has CDR1 SGHAT and CDR2 FQNNGV. The CDR3 sequence: CASSEPGYNEQFF. The CDR3 bases are TGTGCCAGCAGCGAGCCTGGCTACAATGAGCAGTTCTTC.

In the case of this clonotype: Germline and junction disagree at one end, which may indicate a read error. The gene calls are TRBV4-1 and TRBJ1-6; D may be TRBD1 (5 bases). The germline V gene has CDR1 MGHRA and CDR2 YSYEKL. This CDR3 comprises 18 residues. CDR3 in DNA: TGCGCCAGCAGTCAGGAAGTGGGGGAGAGGGTCTATAATCCACCCCTCCACTTT. This sequence encodes CASSQEVGERVYNPPLHF.

This clonotype was seen many times. The chain couples TRBV12-3 or TRBV12-4 to TRBJ2-1; TRBD1 matches at 9 bases. Germline trimming cut 5 bases from V and 9 bases from J; bases unmatched to any gene: 5. This CDR3 has 13 amino acids. The CDR3 region is CASSLQTGGEQFF. The CDR3 DNA reads TGTGCCAGCAGTCTCCAGACAGGGGGTGAGCAGTTCTTC.

This clonotype was picked up a small number of times. The chain recombines TRBV10-3 with TRBJ2-7; 11 nucleotides agree with TRBD1. V was pared by 6 bases and J by 3 bases, with 10 bases of the junction left unmatched. Germline CDR1 and CDR2: ENHRY and SYGVKD. CDR3 length: 16 residues. The CDR3 loop reads CAISGQGARIDYEQYF. CDR3 in DNA: TGTGCCATCAGCGGACAGGGGGCGCGGATAGACTACGAGCAGTACTTC.

This clonotype was counted only a few times. The chain carries TRBV5-6 and TRBJ2-3; no firm D call. CDR1 SGHDT and CDR2 YYEEEE come from the germline V gene. Trimming took 2 bases from V and 1 from J, leaving 14 bases between them. CDR3 length: 16 residues. The CDR3 loop reads CASSLMIVAGTDTQYF. The DNA for the CDR3 is TGTGCCAGCAGCTTAATGATCGTGGCGGGCACAGATACGCAGTATTTT. Full variable domain (rest looked up from reference TRBV5-6 and TRBJ2-3): DAGVTQSPTHLIKTRGQQVTLRCSPKSGHDTVSWYQQALGQGPQFIFQYYEEEERQRGNFPDRFSGHQFPNYSSELNVNALLLGDSALYLCASSLMIVAGTDTQYFGPGTRLTVL.